The 13 T cell receptor beta chains below were found in one sample sequenced in a study of T cell repertoires in cytomegalovirus infection. TCRdb passed the reads through MiXCR, listing each CDR3 protein once. The sample lists under 250,000 distinct CDR3 sequences; 6.5% were seen once. Sequenced: PBMCs. The receptors originated from a human donor in good health (CMV status not recorded). Some clones in this sample may be carry-over from other donors' samples.

The chain is built from TRBV10-3 and TRBJ1-5; TRBD1 matches 9 bases. Germline CDR1 ENHRY, CDR2 SYGVKD. This CDR3 spans 13 amino acids. Unmatched junction bases numbered 2, after V lost 7 bases and J lost 4 bases. The CDR3, as DNA: TGTGCCATCAAGGGACAGGGAAATCAGCCCCAGCATTTT. Translated: CAIKGQGNQPQHF.

This clonotype has at least ten counts. The chain employs TRBV7-2 and TRBJ1-5; 8 bases match TRBD1. Germline V gene data show CDR1 as SGHTA and CDR2 as FQGNSA. J gave up 9 bases and V 3 bases, and 13 bases lay outside the gene matches. The CDR3 runs 16 residues. The CDR3 sequence is CASSLGTGASFSPQHF. For the CDR3, the DNA is TGTGCCAGCAGCTTGGGGACAGGCGCGTCTTTTTCGCCCCAGCATTTT.

This clonotype was counted ten times or more. CDR3 protein: CSASPPTSGSTDTQYF. Here the CDR3 DNA reads TGCAGTGCTAGCCCTCCGACTAGCGGGAGCACAGATACGCAGTATTTT. The genes are TRBV20-1 and TRBJ2-3; 10 nucleotides line up with TRBD2. Unmatched junction bases numbered 6, after V lost 3 bases and J lost 0 bases. Germline V gene data show CDR1 as DFQATT and CDR2 as SNEGSKA (reference sequence). This CDR3 has 16 amino acids.

This clonotype has ten or more counts. The rearrangement links TRBV7-9 to TRBJ2-3, with D uncertain. The CDR3 runs 13 residues. V was pared by 2 bases and J by 4 bases, with 7 bases between. Germline V gene data show CDR1 as SEHNR and CDR2 as FQNEAQ (reference sequence). The CDR3 protein is CASSLPGPDTQYF. In DNA form, the CDR3 reads TGTGCCAGCAGCTTACCGGGCCCAGATACGCAGTATTTT.

Many counts were recorded for this clonotype. CDR3: CSVEDGGDEQYF. For the CDR3, the DNA is TGCAGCGTTGAAGACGGAGGGGACGAGCAGTACTTC. The rearrangement uses TRBV29-1 and TRBJ2-7, with a tentative D call TRBD2 (6 bases). The CDR3 consists of 12 residues. CDR1 is SQVTM, CDR2 ANQGSEA, per germline. V was trimmed by 0 bases and J by 5 bases, leaving 8 bases between them.

This clonotype was detected ten times or more. The chain recombines TRBV20-1 with TRBJ2-3; 7 bases are shared with TRBD1. The trim removed 6 bases at V and 5 bases at J, leaving 8 bases unmatched. CDR3 length equals 13 residues. CDR1 and CDR2 from the germline V gene are DFQATT and SNEGSKA (reference sequence). The CDR3 DNA reads as TGCAGTGCACGACAGACAGGGCGAGATACGCAGTATTTT. Its protein is CSARQTGRDTQYF.

In its sample, this clonotype was seen many times. The chain is built from TRBV7-9 and TRBJ1-1; 8 bases map to TRBD1. This CDR3 region has 15 residues. The V gene end was trimmed by 1 base and the J gene end by 4 bases; junction bases not matched to a gene: 5. Germline-derived CDR1 and CDR2 are SEHNR and FQNEAQ (reference sequence). The DNA of the CDR3 is TGTGCCAGCAGCTTAGGGAGGACAGGGAGCACTGAAGCTTTCTTT. The encoded protein is CASSLGRTGSTEAFF.

This clonotype was detected ten times or more. DNA for the CDR3: TGTGCCAGCAGTTTAACTAGGGGCCCGACAGGGGGCCAGCCCCAGCATTTT. Its protein product is CASSLTRGPTGGQPQHF. The chain employs TRBV28 and TRBJ1-5; 10 nucleotides agree with TRBD1. CDR3 length equals 17 residues. Germline-derived CDR1 and CDR2 are MDHEN and SYDVKM. The ends lost 2 bases at V and 7 bases at J; junction bases unmatched: 11.

This clonotype was picked up many times. The J gene is TRBJ2-3, the V gene TRBV7-2, with a tentative D call TRBD2 (6 bases). The ends were cut back, 1 base at V and 5 bases at J, with 13 bases in the middle. From germline, CDR1 is SGHTA and CDR2 FQGNSA. This CDR3 comprises 15 residues. CDR3 sequence: CASSLVSQEGDTQYF. CDR3 DNA: TGTGCCAGCAGCTTAGTAAGTCAGGAGGGAGATACGCAGTATTTT.

This clonotype was counted many times. Here the CDR3 DNA reads TGTGCCAGCAGCGTTGGACAGGGGATTGGGTACGCAGATACGCAGTATTTT. Translating it yields CASSVGQGIGYADTQYF. J is TRBJ2-3 and V is TRBV5-6; 9 positions match TRBD1. The CDR3 extends over 17 amino acids. Trimming cost V 4 bases and J 4 bases; bases outside gene matches: 13. Germline V gene data show CDR1 as SGHDT and CDR2 as YYEEEE. Filled out from reference TRBV5-6 and TRBJ2-3, the complete variable domain reads DAGVTQSPTHLIKTRGQQVTLRCSPKSGHDTVSWYQQALGQGPQFIFQYYEEEERQRGNFPDRFSGHQFPNYSSELNVNALLLGDSALYLCASSVGQGIGYADTQYFGPGTRLTVL.

In regard to this clonotype: The junction does not match germline at one end; this may be a read error. The V gene is TRBV28, the J gene TRBJ1-1, with unresolved D. The CDR3 runs 14 residues. The germline V gene has CDR1 MDHEN and CDR2 SYDVKM. CDR3 sequence reads: CAGSPGALNTEAFF. The CDR3 DNA is TGTGCCGGCAGTCCCGGAGCCTTGAACACTGAAGCTTTCTTT.

At least ten counts were recorded for this clonotype. This rearrangement joins TRBV27 to TRBJ1-6; D possibly corresponds to TRBD1 (5 bases). The V and J ends lost 3 bases and 6 bases respectively, with 12 bases between them. Germline V gene lookup returns CDR1 MNHEY and CDR2 SMNVEV (reference sequence). The CDR3 loop spans 15 amino acids. This CDR3 is CASSFGGTGNSPLHF. Here the CDR3 DNA reads TGTGCCAGCAGTTTTGGAGGGACCGGTAATTCACCCCTCCACTTT.

This clonotype showed up many times. The rearrangement joins TRBV9 to TRBJ1-2; 7 nucleotides agree with TRBD1. V lost 2 bases, J lost 0 bases, and 4 bases stayed unmatched. CDR1 is SGDLS, CDR2 YYNGEE, per germline. The CDR3 is made up of 15 amino acids. The CDR3 nucleotides read TGTGCCAGCAGCGTGGGGGGACAGTCTAACTATGGCTACACCTTC. Amino acid sequence: CASSVGGQSNYGYTF.